Below, 14 T cell receptor beta chains from the same sample are listed, as sequenced in a study of control samples from healthy donors and cancer patients. Sequencing used immunoSEQ multiplex PCR; TCRdb keeps in-frame clones, though not all of them. The sample carries some 96,000 clones, 85% to 95% recorded once. The sample was blood. The receptors here all came from a man younger than 30 in good health.

This clone was seen just once. The chain couples TRBV5-1 to TRBJ1-1; D remains ambiguous. The CDR3 covers 13 residues. CDR1 is SGHRS, CDR2 YFSETQ, per germline. V shed 1 base and J shed 1 base, with 5 bases lying between them. CDR3 loop: CASSLSPNTEAFF. The CDR3 DNA sequence: TGCGCCAGCAGCTTGTCGCCGAACACTGAAGCTTTCTTT.

The CDR3, as DNA: TGTGCCAGCAGCCAAGATCTCGGGCCCTATAGCAATCAGCCCCAGCATTTT. Its translation: CASSQDLGPYSNQPQHF. The rearrangement links TRBV4-2 to TRBJ1-5, with D hard to call. Germline V lookup: CDR1 LGHNA, CDR2 YNFKEQ. The V end was cut by 0 bases, the J end by 0 bases, with 12 bases between. The CDR3 length is 17 residues.

This clone was detected a few times. The chain couples TRBV7-8 to TRBJ1-5; D not resolved. This CDR3 comprises 20 residues. The V end was cut by 1 base, the J end by 0 bases, with 22 bases between. Germline V lookup: CDR1 SGHVS, CDR2 FQNEAQ. Here the CDR3 DNA reads TGTGCCAGCAGCTTAGGGTCGCAGGTAGCCCTCTCCTATAGCAATCAGCCCCAGCATTTT. Translating gives CASSLGSQVALSYSNQPQHF.

The chain has TRBV21-1 and TRBJ1-2. TRBV21-1 is a known pseudogene. The CDR3 consists of 15 residues. DNA of the CDR3: TGTGCCAGCAGACGGGCCCAGGACCCTAACTATGGCTACACCTTC. Translated, it gives CASRRAQDPNYGYTF.

This sequence joins TRBV7-9 and TRBJ2-5, with D perhaps matching TRBD1 or TRBD2 (6 bases each). Trimming pared 1 base from V and 3 bases from J, leaving 12 bases between. The V gene's germline CDR1 is SEHNR and CDR2 FQNEAQ (reference sequence). The CDR3 extends over 15 amino acids. This chain's CDR3 is CASSLVGGHEETQYF. The CDR3 region has the DNA TGTGCCAGCAGCTTAGTGGGGGGCCACGAAGAGACCCAGTACTTC.

CDR3 sequence reads: CSVFRGSTDTQYF. Written as DNA, the CDR3 is TGCAGCGTTTTTAGGGGGTCCACAGATACGCAGTATTTT. The chain employs TRBV29-1 and TRBJ2-3; D possibly corresponds to TRBD1 (6 bases). The CDR3 has 13 residues. V dropped 5 bases and J dropped 2 bases, with 11 bases sitting between them. Germline CDR1 is SQVTM and CDR2 is ANQGSEA.

The chain has TRBV7-2 and TRBJ1-5, with D unresolved. The CDR3 runs 12 residues. The ends were cut back, 3 bases at V and 9 bases at J, with 9 bases in the middle. Germline lookup yields CDR1 SGHTA and CDR2 FQGNSA. CDR3 loop: CASSFAGRPQHF. The DNA for the CDR3 is TGTGCCAGCAGCTTTGCGGGTCGGCCCCAGCATTTT.

Points on this clone: The junction and the germline gene differ at one end; a read error may be behind it. The CDR3 nucleotides read TGTGCTAGTGGCTTGGGACTAGCGGACCAAGAGACCCAGTACTTC. Protein: CASGLGLADQETQYF. The chain combines TRBV12-5 with TRBJ2-5, with 11 bases fitting TRBD2. Germline-derived CDR1 and CDR2 are LGHNT and FRNRAP. The CDR3 is 15 amino acids.

The rearrangement uses TRBV5-1 and TRBJ1-3; TRBD1 agrees at 7 bases. This CDR3 is built from 14 residues. V was clipped by 3 bases and J by 6 bases; unmatched bases: 6. Germline CDR1 and CDR2: SGHRS and YFSETQ. The CDR3 DNA follows: TGCGCCAGCAGCTGGGGGACAGCATCAAACACCATATATTTT. It is translated as CASSWGTASNTIYF. Supplemented by reference TRBV5-1 and TRBJ1-3, the full variable domain reads KAGVTQTPRYLIKTRGQQVTLSCSPISGHRSVSWYQQTPGQGLQFLFEYFSETQRNKGNFPGRFSGRQFSNSRSEMNVSTLELGDSALYLCASSWGTASNTIYFGEGSWLTVV.

The CDR3 nucleotides are TGTGCCAGCAGCCAAGTCGACAGGGGGCCCAATTCACCCCTCCACTTT. This codes for CASSQVDRGPNSPLHF. This chain uses TRBV4-2 with TRBJ1-6; 10 bases match TRBD1. The CDR3 consists of 16 residues. V shed 1 base, J shed 7 bases, and the junction held 4 bases outside the gene matches. CDR1 and CDR2 (germline): LGHNA, YNFKEQ.

This chain links TRBV19 with TRBJ1-5, with TRBD1 matching 10 bases. Per the germline V gene, CDR1 is LNHDA and CDR2 is SQIVND (reference sequence). Trimming cost V 6 bases and J 4 bases; bases outside gene matches: 3. The length of the CDR3 is 14 residues. CDR3 bases: TGTGCCAGTAGAGCGGGACAGGGGAATCAGCCCCAGCATTTT. It translates to CASRAGQGNQPQHF.

The chain employs TRBV6-5 and TRBJ2-7, with 7 nucleotides matching TRBD1. Germline CDR1 and CDR2: MNHEY and SVGAGI. The CDR3 covers 15 residues. Unmatched junction bases numbered 12, after V lost 6 bases and J lost 4 bases. This CDR3 reads CASRGVRGLLYEQYF. The CDR3 nucleotides read TGTGCCAGCAGGGGGGTGAGGGGGCTCTTGTACGAGCAGTACTTC.

V usage is TRBV9 and J usage is TRBJ1-4, with D unresolved. Germline V lookup: CDR1 SGDLS, CDR2 YYNGEE. V lost 1 base, J lost 8 bases, and 9 bases lay in between. The CDR3 consists of 13 residues. The CDR3 loop reads CASSVQSGEKLFF. CDR3 nucleotides: TGTGCCAGCAGCGTACAATCGGGGGAAAAACTGTTTTTT.

The chain carries TRBV28 and TRBJ1-1, with TRBD1 matching 7 bases. This CDR3 has 14 residues. The V gene's germline CDR1 is MDHEN and CDR2 SYDVKM. With 7 bases clipped from V and 5 bases from J, the junction kept 10 bases outside the gene matches. The CDR3 is CASTMTGWNTEAFF. The CDR3 DNA sequence: TGTGCCAGCACCATGACAGGGTGGAATACTGAAGCTTTCTTT.